Below are 29 T cell receptor beta chains sequenced from a single sample in a study of blood T cell repertoires in COVID-19. Libraries were prepared by immunoSEQ multiplex PCR; TCRdb keeps only in-frame clonotypes and omits some of them. The sample consists of about 80,000 clones, more than 65% of them appearing once. The sample taken for sequencing was peripheral blood. The receptor source for this set is a man older than 75 with acute or convalescent COVID-19.

V is TRBV30 and J is TRBJ2-3, with 8 positions matching TRBD1. V lost 3 bases, J lost 4 bases, and 9 bases stayed unmatched. Germline values: CDR1 GTSNPN, CDR2 SVGIG (reference sequence). The CDR3 length is 15 residues. The CDR3, as DNA: TGTGCCTGGAGGTGGGCAGGGGGCGCCGCAGATACGCAGTATTTT. It codes for CAWRWAGGAADTQYF.

V gene TRBV19 combines with J gene TRBJ2-1, with TRBD2 matching over 9 bases. Per the germline V gene, CDR1 is LNHDA and CDR2 is SQIVND (reference sequence). Trimming took 5 bases from V and 10 from J; bases not matched to a gene: 3. The CDR3 contains 12 residues. The CDR3 coding sequence is TGTGCCAGTAGTCCTAGCGGGGACGAGCAGTTCTTC. Its protein product is CASSPSGDEQFF.

This chain links TRBV19 with TRBJ1-1; 7 bases line up with TRBD1. Looked up from germline, CDR1 is LNHDA and CDR2 is SQIVND (reference sequence). This CDR3 has 15 amino acids. V was pared by 4 bases and J by 4 bases, with 9 bases of the junction left unmatched. Here the CDR3 DNA reads TGTGCCAGTAGTAGTCCCTGGACAGGTGGCACTGAAGCTTTCTTT. Amino acids: CASSSPWTGGTEAFF.

The CDR3 spells CASSRQGADTEAFF. CDR3 bases: TGCGCCAGCAGTCGACAGGGGGCAGACACTGAAGCTTTCTTT. This chain links TRBV10-1 with TRBJ1-1, with 10 nucleotides matching TRBD1. The CDR3 has 14 residues. Germline CDR1 and CDR2: WNHNN and SYGVQD (reference sequence). The V gene end was trimmed by 5 bases and the J gene end by 3 bases; junction bases not matched to a gene: 3.

This clone was recorded a few times. The chain joins TRBV12-3 or TRBV12-4 to TRBJ1-2; TRBD1 matches 8 bases. The CDR3 loop spans 13 amino acids. V shed 3 bases, J shed 3 bases, and the junction held 0 bases outside the gene matches. CDR3: CASSLTGDYGYTF. CDR3 in DNA: TGTGCCAGCAGTTTGACAGGGGACTATGGCTACACCTTC.

The CDR3 is CASSDSGDTDTQYF. The CDR3 DNA is TGTGCCAGCAGCGATAGCGGGGACACAGATACGCAGTATTTT. This chain uses TRBV13 with TRBJ2-3, with 8 bases lining up with TRBD2. The junction had 3 bases not matched to a gene; V was cut back by 5 bases and J by 2 bases. The CDR3 covers 14 residues. Looked up from germline, CDR1 is PRHDT and CDR2 is FYEKMQ (reference sequence).

This clone was found once. This chain links TRBV18 with TRBJ1-4; D is uncertain. CDR3 size: 14 residues. V lost 3 bases to trimming and J lost 3 bases, with 8 bases between them. Germline V CDR1 and CDR2: KGHSH, LQKENI. The CDR3 nucleotides are TGTGCCAGCTCACCGAGTACGTCTAATGAAAAACTGTTTTTT. This encodes CASSPSTSNEKLFF.

This clone came up a few times. J is TRBJ2-7 and V is TRBV4-1; 9 nucleotides align to TRBD1. The V gene's germline CDR1 is MGHRA and CDR2 YSYEKL. The CDR3 is made up of 15 amino acids. The trim removed 5 bases at V and 5 bases at J, leaving 10 bases unmatched. The CDR3 is CASSSPGTGYDEQYF. The CDR3 DNA reads as TGCGCCAGCAGCTCGCCCGGGACAGGGTACGACGAGCAGTACTTC.

This chain uses TRBV5-5 with TRBJ2-3; the match to TRBD1 covers 11 bases. Germline V gene sequence: CDR1 SGHKS, CDR2 YYEKEE (reference sequence). The CDR3 contains 14 residues. Germline trimming cut 4 bases from V and 7 bases from J; bases unmatched to any gene: 5. In nucleotides, the CDR3 is TGTGCCAGCAGCACGGGACAGGGGGATTATACGCAGTATTTT. Encoded protein: CASSTGQGDYTQYF.

V is TRBV3-1 (or the pseudogene TRBV3-2) and J is TRBJ2-2, with 8 positions matching TRBD2. The CDR3 covers 15 residues. V dropped 3 bases and J dropped 5; count of bases not matched to a gene: 5. Germline assignment: CDR1 LGHDT and CDR2 YNNKEL (reference sequence). The CDR3 coding sequence is TGTGCCAGCAGCCAGGTTAGCGGGGTAACCGGGGAGCTGTTTTTT. This codes for CASSQVSGVTGELFF.

The rearrangement joins TRBV6-5 to TRBJ1-4; weak D call: TRBD1 (6 bases). The CDR3 totals 12 residues. Germline V lookup: CDR1 MNHEY, CDR2 SVGAGI. V dropped 6 bases and J dropped 5 bases, with 7 bases sitting between them. CDR3 loop: CASRQGNEKLFF. The CDR3 DNA is TGTGCCAGCAGGCAGGGGAATGAAAAACTGTTTTTT.

The genes are TRBV9 and TRBJ1-4; 10 bases are shared with TRBD1. The J segment lost 7 bases and the V segment lost 3 bases, leaving 9 bases of the junction unmatched. Looked up from germline, CDR1 is SGDLS and CDR2 is YYNGEE. This CDR3 contains 16 residues. CDR3 protein: CASSGGTGEISEKLFF. DNA of the CDR3: TGTGCCAGCAGCGGAGGGACAGGGGAAATTAGTGAAAAACTGTTTTTT.

The chain combines TRBV7-8 with TRBJ2-5, with 8 bases that match TRBD1. This CDR3 comprises 13 residues. Trimming removed 5 bases from V and 4 bases from J; junction bases left unmatched: 3. Germline lookup yields CDR1 SGHVS and CDR2 FQNEAQ. CDR3 protein: CASSHRGVETQYF. The CDR3 nucleotides are TGTGCCAGCAGCCACAGGGGGGTAGAGACCCAGTACTTC.

This clone was picked up a small number of times. The sample carries other DNA sequences with the same CDR3. The chain recombines TRBV19 with TRBJ1-1; 7 bases align to TRBD1. The CDR3 spans 14 residues. J was trimmed by 0 bases and V by 6 bases; bases with no gene match: 4. Germline V CDR1 and CDR2: LNHDA, SQIVND (reference sequence). DNA of the CDR3: TGTGCCAGTAGGAGACAGGGATTGAACACTGAAGCTTTCTTT. Translated, it gives CASRRQGLNTEAFF.

The CDR3 nucleotides are TGTGCCAGCAGCACACAGGGGTACGGGGAGCTGTTTTTT. As protein: CASSTQGYGELFF. This rearrangement joins TRBV7-9 to TRBJ2-2; 7 bases map to TRBD1. The germline V gene has CDR1 SEHNR and CDR2 FQNEAQ (reference sequence). With V trimmed by 5 bases and J by 7 bases, 4 bases remained unmatched. The CDR3 totals 13 residues.

The gene calls are TRBV5-1 and TRBJ1-1; 8 nucleotides line up with TRBD1. Germline CDR1 reads SGHRS; CDR2 reads YFSETQ. There are 12 residues in the CDR3. V shed 4 bases and J 11 bases; nucleotides not matched to a gene: 7. CDR3 loop: CASSERQGPAFF. In DNA, the CDR3 is TGCGCCAGCAGCGAACGACAGGGGCCGGCTTTCTTT.

The rearrangement uses TRBV6-1 and TRBJ1-3; TRBD1 matches 8 bases. The germline V gene has CDR1 MNHNS and CDR2 SASEGT. CDR3 length: 20 amino acids. V was clipped by 4 bases and J by 6 bases; unmatched bases: 23. The CDR3 region has the DNA TGTGCCAGCAGTGGGGTCGGGACAGGACTAGACCGTACCGCACAAAACACCATATATTTT. Translated: CASSGVGTGLDRTAQNTIYF.

The rearrangement uses TRBV11-2 and TRBJ2-7; TRBD1 agrees at 8 bases. Germline V gene lookup returns CDR1 SGHAT and CDR2 FQNNGV. The CDR3 has 15 amino acids. V trimming: 2 bases; J trimming: 3 bases; junction bases outside the gene matches: 6. The CDR3 loop is CASSLSQGAVYEQYF. In DNA form, the CDR3 reads TGTGCCAGCAGCTTATCCCAGGGGGCGGTCTACGAGCAGTACTTC.

J is TRBJ2-7 and V is TRBV2; 9 nucleotides align to TRBD2. V lost 5 bases to trimming and J lost 2 bases; unmatched junction nucleotides: 7. CDR3 length: 15 residues. The V gene's germline CDR1 is SNHLY and CDR2 FYNNEI. The CDR3 nucleotides read TGTGCCAGCAGTTTATCTAGCGGGGTAACCTACGAGCAGTACTTC. It is translated as CASSLSSGVTYEQYF.

The chain employs TRBV7-9 and TRBJ2-1, with 11 bases that match TRBD1. The CDR3 has 15 residues. Germline V CDR1 and CDR2: SEHNR, FQNEAQ (reference sequence). Trimming at V came to 5 bases and at J to 5 bases, leaving 5 bases not matched to a gene. The chain's CDR3 is CASSQDRGPHNEQFF. The CDR3 DNA reads as TGTGCCAGCAGCCAGGACAGGGGGCCCCACAATGAGCAGTTCTTC.

The chain has TRBV3-1 (or the pseudogene TRBV3-2) and TRBJ2-5; TRBD2 matches at 15 bases. V lost 2 bases to trimming and J lost 0 bases; unmatched junction nucleotides: 7. Germline values: CDR1 LGHDT, CDR2 YNNKEL (reference sequence). The CDR3 covers 19 residues. The CDR3, as DNA: TGTGCCAGCAGCCAACGAGGACTAGCGGGGGGGTCGTACCAAGAGACCCAGTACTTC. This gives the protein CASSQRGLAGGSYQETQYF.

The chain combines TRBV12-3 or TRBV12-4 with TRBJ1-1, with D perhaps matching TRBD1 (5 bases). V lost 1 base to trimming and J lost 10 bases, with 10 bases between them. The length of the CDR3 is 12 residues. The CDR3 nucleotides are TGTGCCAGCAGTTTAGGGACCCAGGGAGCTTTCTTT. Translated, it gives CASSLGTQGAFF.

This chain uses TRBV3-1 (or the pseudogene TRBV3-2) with TRBJ1-6; D is ambiguous. Germline V gene data show CDR1 as LGHDT and CDR2 as YNNKEL (reference sequence). V lost 1 base and J lost 4, with 5 bases in between. CDR3 length: 14 residues. CDR3 in DNA: TGTGCCAGCAGCCAAGTGTCATATAATTCACCCCTCCACTTT. Translating gives CASSQVSYNSPLHF.

The gene calls are TRBV7-9 and TRBJ1-4; D call uncertain. The CDR3 totals 17 residues. V shed 5 bases and J shed 0 bases, with 16 bases lying between them. CDR1 and CDR2 (germline): SEHNR, FQNEAQ (reference sequence). The CDR3 DNA follows: TGTGCCAGCAGCGGAGGCCAGGCTGGTTCAACTAATGAAAAACTGTTTTTT. This codes for CASSGGQAGSTNEKLFF.

This sequence joins TRBV12-3 or TRBV12-4 and TRBJ2-1; the D gene is possibly TRBD1 (6 bases). CDR3 length: 13 residues. V dropped 3 bases and J dropped 7 bases, with 10 bases sitting between them. The CDR3 region is CASSLRTENEQFF. The CDR3 bases are TGTGCCAGCAGTTTGCGGACAGAGAATGAGCAGTTCTTC.

The chain couples TRBV4-2 to TRBJ2-7; D is ambiguous. This CDR3 comprises 15 residues. Germline-derived CDR1 and CDR2 are LGHNA and YNFKEQ. V lost 0 bases and J 4 bases, leaving 13 bases between the germline ends. The CDR3 DNA sequence: TGTGCCAGCAGCCAAGATGCGGCAGAAGGATACGAGCAGTACTTC. It encodes CASSQDAAEGYEQYF.

The V and J genes are TRBV2 and TRBJ1-1; D is ambiguous. Trimming removed 3 bases at V and 0 bases at J, with 8 bases between. Germline V gene sequence: CDR1 SNHLY, CDR2 FYNNEI. This CDR3 region has 14 residues. The CDR3 is CASSEEIMNTEAFF. CDR3 coding DNA: TGTGCCAGCAGTGAGGAGATTATGAACACTGAAGCTTTCTTT. Filled out from reference TRBV2 and TRBJ1-1, the complete variable domain reads EPEVTQTPSHQVTQMGQEVILRCVPISNHLYFYWYRQILGQKVEFLVSFYNNEISEKSEIFDDQFSVERPDGSNFTLKIRSTKLEDSAMYFCASSEEIMNTEAFFGQGTRLTVV.

The rearrangement uses TRBV2 and TRBJ1-1, with a possible D match to TRBD1 (6 bases). CDR1 and CDR2 from the germline V gene are SNHLY and FYNNEI. CDR3 length equals 14 residues. With 6 bases removed from V and 4 bases from J, the gap between germline ends came to 15 bases. CDR3 DNA: TGTGCCAGCAGGGAAACAGGGTTCGGCACTGAAGCTTTCTTT. Amino acid sequence: CASRETGFGTEAFF.

This chain links TRBV12-3 or TRBV12-4 with TRBJ2-1; D not resolved. V was shortened by 5 bases and J by 6 bases, with 11 bases between the two germline ends. The CDR3 spans 13 residues. Here the CDR3 DNA reads TGTGCCAGCAGTCCCTACACGGGCAATGAGCAGTTCTTC. Translation: CASSPYTGNEQFF.